The clone carrying this T cell receptor beta chain was seen a handful of times. The antigen is not known. Repertoires were generated with immunoSEQ multiplex PCR, while TCRdb's copy carries only in-frame clones and drops some. Counted here are thousands of clones, around 75% occurring once; the ten biggest clones make up 20% to 30%. The CDR3 runs 12 residues. Germline CDR1 reads MNHEY; CDR2 reads SVGAGI. Trimming left V 8 bases short and J 13 bases short, with 18 bases between. This specimen comes from a study of STAT3 mutations in large granular lymphocyte leukemia. The study, taken as a whole, reports: In several patients, dominant TCR clone burden exceeded STAT3 mutant burden, suggesting STAT3 mutation arose secondarily. TCR clonotype switching after therapy occurred in about 30% of the 18 patients. At least one immunodominant TCR beta clonotype appeared in every T-cell large granular lymphocyte leukemia patient.

V and J are TRBV6-5 and TRBJ2-1, with TRBD1 as a possible D gene (7 bases). Sequencing was performed on peripheral blood mononuclear cells. This receptor was obtained from a woman in her forties with T-cell large granular lymphocyte leukemia. Some clones in this sample may be carry-over from other donors' samples. As DNA, the CDR3 is TGTGCCAGCCAGGGGGGCCTGGGGGGCCAGTTCTTC. Protein sequence: CASQGGLGGQFF.